Described below is a single TCR beta chain sequence and its context. This specimen belongs to a study of beta chain features in type 1 diabetes. Expressed TCRB transcripts were sequenced, since all the RNA that had been isolated was reverse transcribed. Sequenced by immunoSEQ multiplex PCR; TCRdb stores in-frame clones only, minus some. Here the sample spans about 240,000 clones, around a quarter being singletons. Germline lookup yields CDR1 MGHDK and CDR2 SYGVNS. V gave up 3 bases and J gave up 3 bases; unmatched junction bases: 5. This CDR3 is 16 amino acids long. The chain has TRBV25-1 and TRBJ2-7, with TRBD2 identical over 13 bases. Sequencing input: central memory CD4+ T cells from blood. The source of this sequence is a man aged 30 to 39 in good health. The CDR3 reads CASSDRGLAGIYEQYF. CDR3 DNA sequence: TGTGCCAGCAGTGATCGGGGACTAGCGGGAATCTACGAGCAGTACTTC.